Listed below are T cell receptor beta chains from one sample, sequenced in a study of OX40 agonist ivuxolimab in advanced cancers. The data were produced by immunoSEQ multiplex PCR, yet TCRdb's version contains in-frame clones alone and is incomplete. The table has 57,000 or so clones, around 83% seen once. The sample in question was CD4+ or CD8+ T cells sorted from blood, obtained in a trial of the OX40 agonist ivuxolimab. The receptors originated from an adult with an advanced solid tumor such as melanoma, head and neck, liver or kidney cancer. The CDR3 runs from the conserved cysteine through the conserved F or W. Fields, in order: V gene, D gene, J gene, clone size, CDR3 DNA, CDR3 protein. D genes are given only for firm matches. Expanded clones are given a class, and other clones once, few, many or no size at all.

v_call: TRBV10-3
d_call: TRBD1
j_call: TRBJ1-1
clone_size: .
cdr3_nt: TGTGCCATCAGTGAGGGGACAGGGGCGGACACTGAAGCTTTCTTT
cdr3_aa: CAISEGTGADTEAFF

v_call: TRBV28
d_call: .
j_call: TRBJ1-1
clone_size: few
cdr3_nt: TGTGCCAGCAGACCAACCGGGGACGAAGACACTGAAGCTTTCTTT
cdr3_aa: CASRPTGDEDTEAFF

v_call: TRBV19
d_call: .
j_call: TRBJ2-2
clone_size: .
cdr3_nt: TGTGCCAGTAGTATCAGGGACAGCGGGGTAACCGGGGAGCTGTTTTTT
cdr3_aa: CASSIRDSGVTGELFF

v_call: TRBV5-4
d_call: .
j_call: TRBJ1-6
clone_size: .
cdr3_nt: TGTGCCAGCAGCTTGGGGGCGGGAAATTCACCCCTCCACTTT
cdr3_aa: CASSLGAGNSPLHF

v_call: TRBV2
d_call: TRBD1
j_call: TRBJ2-2
clone_size: .
cdr3_nt: TGTGCCAGCAGGGGGAGGACAGGGGGGACCGGGGAGCTGTTTTTT
cdr3_aa: CASRGRTGGTGELFF

v_call: TRBV27
d_call: .
j_call: TRBJ1-5
clone_size: once
cdr3_nt: TGTGCCAGCAGGACAGGAGCACTTAGCAATCAGCCCCAGCATTTT
cdr3_aa: CASRTGALSNQPQHF

v_call: TRBV5-1
d_call: TRBD1
j_call: TRBJ2-2
clone_size: .
cdr3_nt: TGCGCCAGCAGCGGGACAGGGGGTGTTCCCGGGGAGCTGTTTTTT
cdr3_aa: CASSGTGGVPGELFF

v_call: TRBV15
d_call: TRBD2
j_call: TRBJ2-1
clone_size: .
cdr3_nt: TGTGCCACCAGCAGAGGGCTAGCGGGGGGGATATCCTACAATGAGCAGTTCTTC
cdr3_aa: CATSRGLAGGISYNEQFF

v_call: TRBV19
d_call: .
j_call: TRBJ2-3
clone_size: .
cdr3_nt: TGTGCCAGTAGTATTAGGGGGAGCACAGATACGCAGTATTTT
cdr3_aa: CASSIRGSTDTQYF

v_call: TRBV11-2
d_call: TRBD1
j_call: TRBJ2-3
clone_size: once
cdr3_nt: TGTGCCAGCAGCGACCCGAACAGGGGTTCAGATACGCAGTATTTT
cdr3_aa: CASSDPNRGSDTQYF

v_call: TRBV5-8
d_call: .
j_call: TRBJ2-2
clone_size: .
cdr3_nt: TGTGCCAGCAGCCGCGTAATCGCGAACACCGGGGAGCTGTTTTTT
cdr3_aa: CASSRVIANTGELFF

v_call: TRBV4-1
d_call: .
j_call: TRBJ2-7
clone_size: medium-sized
cdr3_nt: TGCGCCAGCAGCCAAGATCGGGGACCTCCTGGTAGGAACGAGCAGTACTTC
cdr3_aa: CASSQDRGPPGRNEQYF

v_call: TRBV14
d_call: TRBD1
j_call: TRBJ1-1
clone_size: .
cdr3_nt: TGTGCCAGCAGCCAAGAGGGGACAGGGGGCACTGAAGCTTTCTTT
cdr3_aa: CASSQEGTGGTEAFF